One sample yielded the 15 T cell receptor beta chains listed below, sequenced in a study of PD-1 blockade in classical Hodgkin lymphoma. In every patient, relapse followed autologous stem cell transplantation, while exposure to brentuximab vedotin differed. The method was immunoSEQ multiplex PCR; TCRdb's version includes in-frame clones alone and lacks a portion of them. The sample includes some 17,000 clones, roughly 82% seen only once; the top ten take 25% to 30%. Sequencing used peripheral blood mononuclear cells (PBMCs), obtained before the second cycle of nivolumab. These receptors were obtained from a human donor with classical Hodgkin lymphoma.

This chain links TRBV19 with TRBJ1-6; the D is unclear. V shed 7 bases and J shed 6 bases, with 10 bases lying between them. Germline V lookup: CDR1 LNHDA, CDR2 SQIVND (reference sequence). The CDR3 extends over 13 amino acids. CDR3 amino acids: CASNELLNSPLHF. CDR3 nucleotides: TGTGCCAGTAATGAGTTACTTAATTCACCCCTCCACTTT.

This clone has just one count. The chain employs TRBV7-9 and TRBJ2-7; D gene ambiguous. Germline loops: CDR1 SEHNR, CDR2 FQNEAQ (reference sequence). Between the trimmed V and J ends, which lost 3 bases and 6 bases, there was a span of 9 bases. CDR3 size: 12 residues. CDR3 sequence (DNA): TGTGCCAGCAGCTTGACCTCGGGCGAGCAGTACTTC. This codes for CASSLTSGEQYF.

V usage is TRBV5-1 and J usage is TRBJ1-1, with D hard to call. This CDR3 spans 14 amino acids. Germline-derived CDR1 and CDR2 are SGHRS and YFSETQ. The V end was cut by 3 bases, the J end by 1 base, with 10 bases between. CDR3 sequence (DNA): TGCGCCAGCAGCTCTGACGGAGGGAACACTGAAGCTTTCTTT. This codes for CASSSDGGNTEAFF.

The chain has TRBV7-9 and TRBJ2-5, with TRBD2 matching over 8 bases. The CDR3 runs 18 residues. Germline lookup yields CDR1 SEHNR and CDR2 FQNEAQ (reference sequence). Trimming at V came to 3 bases and at J to 3 bases, leaving 15 bases not matched to a gene. The CDR3 nucleotides read TGTGCCAGCAGCTTCCACATCCGTTTCCTTAGCGGGGAAGAGACCCAGTACTTC. Its protein is CASSFHIRFLSGEETQYF.

The CDR3 reads CASSQWDSSYEQYF. The CDR3 nucleotides are TGTGCCAGCAGCCAATGGGACAGTTCCTACGAGCAGTACTTC. This chain joins TRBV7-9 and TRBJ2-7, with 7 bases fitting TRBD1. CDR1 is SEHNR and CDR2 is FQNEAQ in the germline V gene (reference sequence). Losses at the gene ends were 5 bases for V and 1 base for J; bases not matched to a gene: 5. CDR3 size: 14 residues.

This clone was observed once. The chain carries TRBV7-6 and TRBJ2-3, with TRBD2 matching 15 bases. The V and J ends lost 3 bases and 2 bases, in that order; junction bases with no gene match: 9. The CDR3 sequence is 19 residues long. Germline V lookup: CDR1 SGHVS, CDR2 FNYEAQ. For the CDR3, the DNA is TGTGCCAGCAGCTTCCCCGGGACTAGCGGGGGGAGATACACAGATACGCAGTATTTT. This encodes CASSFPGTSGGRYTDTQYF.

In DNA form, the CDR3 reads TGTGCCAGTTCGCAGGGGATGGAAAATGAGCAGTTCTTC. It yields the protein CASSQGMENEQFF. This chain connects TRBV28 to TRBJ2-1; D possibly corresponds to TRBD1 (6 bases). Germline V gene data show CDR1 as MDHEN and CDR2 as SYDVKM. This CDR3 region has 13 residues. Trimming took off 9 bases at V and 7 bases at J, with 16 bases between the two ends.

With regard to this clone: Germline is not matched at one junction end, which may reflect a read error. The rearrangement uses TRBV7-2 and TRBJ2-5, with 11 bases that match TRBD2. The CDR3 is 17 amino acids. Germline values: CDR1 SGHTA, CDR2 FQGNSA. For the CDR3, the DNA is TGTGCCAACAGCTTAGTGGCTAGCGGGGGGCCATGGGAGACCCAGTACTTC. Translated, it gives CANSLVASGGPWETQYF.

This chain connects TRBV7-2 to TRBJ1-5; D remains ambiguous. CDR3 length equals 15 residues. Germline CDR1 reads SGHTA; CDR2 reads FQGNSA. Trimming shortened V by 4 bases and J by 3 bases, and 13 bases separated the two germline ends. For the CDR3, the DNA is TGTGCCAGCAGCTCCCCCGGCGGAATCAATCAGCCCCAGCATTTT. This gives the protein CASSSPGGINQPQHF.

The CDR3 is CATSRAGTSRAAQYF. DNA of the CDR3: TGTGCCACCAGCAGAGCCGGGACTAGCCGGGCGGCGCAGTATTTT. The chain uses TRBV15 and TRBJ2-3; TRBD2 aligns across 9 bases. The V gene end was trimmed by 1 base and the J gene end by 10 bases; junction bases not matched to a gene: 9. Germline CDR1 is LNHNV and CDR2 is YYDKDF (reference sequence). This CDR3 is built from 15 residues.

The chain uses TRBV5-4 and TRBJ1-1; maybe TRBD1 (5 bases). The germline V gene has CDR1 SGHNT and CDR2 YYREEE (reference sequence). The CDR3 is made up of 14 amino acids. Trimming removed 6 bases at V and 4 bases at J, with 16 bases between. CDR3: CASTLDGGGTEAFF. The CDR3 DNA sequence: TGTGCCAGCACCCTGGACGGCGGGGGCACTGAAGCTTTCTTT.

The chain couples TRBV15 to TRBJ2-2, with D maybe TRBD2 (6 bases). Germline values: CDR1 LNHNV, CDR2 YYDKDF (reference sequence). This CDR3 has 14 amino acids. V shed 1 base and J shed 7 bases, with 10 bases lying between them. The CDR3 loop reads CATSRVGGIGELFF. The CDR3 DNA follows: TGTGCCACCAGCAGAGTTGGGGGGATCGGGGAGCTGTTTTTT.

The genes are TRBV28 and TRBJ2-7, with 8 bases aligning to TRBD1. Trimming at V came to 7 bases and at J to 5 bases, leaving 13 bases not matched to a gene. Per germline, CDR1 MDHEN and CDR2 SYDVKM. The CDR3 extends over 15 amino acids. The CDR3 nucleotides read TGTGCCAGCACGCGGGACATGACAGGGGACAACGAGCAGTACTTC. Translated, it gives CASTRDMTGDNEQYF.

This CDR3 reads CASSQVGRQYNEQFF. CDR3 sequence (DNA): TGCGCCAGCAGCCAGGTCGGGCGTCAATACAATGAGCAGTTCTTC. This rearrangement joins TRBV4-1 to TRBJ2-1; D not resolved. The length of the CDR3 is 15 residues. With 3 bases removed from V and 4 bases from J, the gap between germline ends came to 13 bases. Per the germline V gene, CDR1 is MGHRA and CDR2 is YSYEKL.

The V call is TRBV20-1, the J call TRBJ1-3; unclear D gene. The CDR3 has 11 amino acids. Trimming took 4 bases from V and 4 from J, leaving 5 bases between them. Per the germline V gene, CDR1 is DFQATT and CDR2 is SNEGSKA (reference sequence). CDR3 bases: TGCAGTGCTAACGCCGGAAACACCATATATTTT. It yields the protein CSANAGNTIYF.